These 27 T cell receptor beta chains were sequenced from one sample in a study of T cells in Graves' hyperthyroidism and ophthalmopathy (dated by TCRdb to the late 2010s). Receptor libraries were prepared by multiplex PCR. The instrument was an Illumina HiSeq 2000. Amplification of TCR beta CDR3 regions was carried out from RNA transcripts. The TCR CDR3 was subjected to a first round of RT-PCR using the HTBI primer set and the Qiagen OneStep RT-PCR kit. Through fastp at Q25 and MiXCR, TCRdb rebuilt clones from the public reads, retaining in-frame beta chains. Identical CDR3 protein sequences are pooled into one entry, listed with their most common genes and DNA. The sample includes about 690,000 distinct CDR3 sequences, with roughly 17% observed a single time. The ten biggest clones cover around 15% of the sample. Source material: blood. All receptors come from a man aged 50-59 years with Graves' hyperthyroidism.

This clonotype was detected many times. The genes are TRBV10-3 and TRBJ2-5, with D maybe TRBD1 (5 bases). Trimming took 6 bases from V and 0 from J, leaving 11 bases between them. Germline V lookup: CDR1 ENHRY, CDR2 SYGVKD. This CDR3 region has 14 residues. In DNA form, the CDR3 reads TGTGCCATCAGCGCAAGGACAAACCAAGAGACCCAGTACTTC. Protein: CAISARTNQETQYF.

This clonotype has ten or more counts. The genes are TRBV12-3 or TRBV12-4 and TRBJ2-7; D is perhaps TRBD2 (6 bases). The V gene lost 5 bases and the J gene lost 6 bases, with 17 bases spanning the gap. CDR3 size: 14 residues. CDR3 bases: TGTGCCAGCAGTCCCCCGACTAGAAGAGGCGAGCAGTACTTC. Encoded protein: CASSPPTRRGEQYF.

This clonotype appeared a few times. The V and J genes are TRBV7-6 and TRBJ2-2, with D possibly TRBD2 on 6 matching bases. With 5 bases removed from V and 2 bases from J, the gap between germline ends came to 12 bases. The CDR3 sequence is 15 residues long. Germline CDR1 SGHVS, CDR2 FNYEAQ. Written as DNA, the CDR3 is TGTGCCAGCAGCAGGCGGGACGGAAACACCGGGGAGCTGTTTTTT. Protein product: CASSRRDGNTGELFF. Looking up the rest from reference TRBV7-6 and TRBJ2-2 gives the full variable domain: GAGVSQSPRYKVTKRGQDVALRCDPISGHVSLYWYRQALGQGPEFLTYFNYEAQQDKSGLPNDRFSAERPEGSISTLTIQRTEQRDSAMYRCASSRRDGNTGELFFGEGSRLTVL.

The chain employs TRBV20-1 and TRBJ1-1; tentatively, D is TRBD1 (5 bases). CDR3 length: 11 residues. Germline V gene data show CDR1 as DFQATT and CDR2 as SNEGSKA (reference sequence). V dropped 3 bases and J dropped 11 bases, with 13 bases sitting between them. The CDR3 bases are TGCAGTGCTAGTGCAGGGTTTGGGGCTTTCTTT. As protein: CSASAGFGAFF.

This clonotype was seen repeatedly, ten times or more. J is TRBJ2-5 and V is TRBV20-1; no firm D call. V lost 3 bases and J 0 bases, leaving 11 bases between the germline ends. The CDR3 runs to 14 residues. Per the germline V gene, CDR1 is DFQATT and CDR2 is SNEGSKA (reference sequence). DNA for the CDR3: TGCAGTGCTAGTTGGTCGGTGTACCAAGAGACCCAGTACTTC. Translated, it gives CSASWSVYQETQYF.

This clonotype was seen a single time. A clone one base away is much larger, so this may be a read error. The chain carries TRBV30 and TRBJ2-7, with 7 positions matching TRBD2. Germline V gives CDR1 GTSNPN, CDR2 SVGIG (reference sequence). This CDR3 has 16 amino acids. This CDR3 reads CAWRGPRATSSYGQYF. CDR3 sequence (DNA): TGTGCCTGGAGGGGGCCCCGGGCGACTAGCTCCTACGGGCAGTACTTC.

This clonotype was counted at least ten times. CDR3 coding DNA: TGTGCCAGCAGCCAAGATATGAGCGGGGTATACAATGAGCAGTTCTTC. It is translated as CASSQDMSGVYNEQFF. The chain carries TRBV3-1 and TRBJ2-1; 7 bases align to TRBD2. CDR1 LGHDT and CDR2 YNNKEL come from the germline V gene (reference sequence). Losses at the gene ends were 0 bases for V and 4 bases for J; bases not matched to a gene: 6. The CDR3 runs 16 residues.

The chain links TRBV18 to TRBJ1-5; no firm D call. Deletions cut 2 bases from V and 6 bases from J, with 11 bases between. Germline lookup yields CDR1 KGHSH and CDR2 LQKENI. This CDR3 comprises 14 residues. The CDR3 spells CASSPSDLGQPQHF. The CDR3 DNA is TGTGCCAGCTCACCATCAGATCTCGGTCAGCCCCAGCATTTT.

The CDR3 DNA follows: TGTGCCAGCAGACCCGGGACAGGTTATAATTCACCCCTCCACTTT. Translating it yields CASRPGTGYNSPLHF. V usage is TRBV12-3 or TRBV12-4 and J usage is TRBJ1-6, with 8 bases lining up with TRBD1. V was clipped by 6 bases and J by 4 bases; unmatched bases: 5. The CDR3 has 15 residues.

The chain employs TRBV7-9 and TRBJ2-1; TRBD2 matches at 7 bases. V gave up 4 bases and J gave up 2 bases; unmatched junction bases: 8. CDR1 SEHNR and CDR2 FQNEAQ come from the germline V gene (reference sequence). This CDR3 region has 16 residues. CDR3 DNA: TGTGCCAGCAGCTCCGAGGGAACTAGCGCCTACAATGAGCAGTTCTTC. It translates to CASSSEGTSAYNEQFF. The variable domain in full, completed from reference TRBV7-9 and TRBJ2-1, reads DTGVSQNPRHKITKRGQNVTFRCDPISEHNRLYWYRQTLGQGPEFLTYFQNEAQLEKSRLLSDRFSAERPKGSFSTLEIQRTEQGDSAMYLCASSSEGTSAYNEQFFGPGTRLTVL.

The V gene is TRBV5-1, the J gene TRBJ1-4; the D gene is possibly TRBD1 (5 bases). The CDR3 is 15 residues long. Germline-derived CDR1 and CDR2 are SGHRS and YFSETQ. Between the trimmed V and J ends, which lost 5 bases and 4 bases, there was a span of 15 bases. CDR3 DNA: TGCGCCAGCAGAAAAGACAGAACCGATAATGAAAAACTGTTTTTT. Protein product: CASRKDRTDNEKLFF.

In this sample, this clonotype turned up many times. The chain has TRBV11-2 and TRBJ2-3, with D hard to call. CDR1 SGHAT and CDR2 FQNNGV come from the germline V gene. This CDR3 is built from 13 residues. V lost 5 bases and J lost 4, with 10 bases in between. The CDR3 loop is CASSPNSADTQYF. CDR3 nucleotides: TGTGCCAGCAGCCCCAACTCGGCAGATACGCAGTATTTT.

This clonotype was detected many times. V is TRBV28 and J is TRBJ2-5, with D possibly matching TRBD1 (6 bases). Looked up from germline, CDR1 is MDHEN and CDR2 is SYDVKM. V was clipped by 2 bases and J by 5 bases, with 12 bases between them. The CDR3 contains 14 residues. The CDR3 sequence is CASSLAGEWETQYF. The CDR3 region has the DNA TGTGCCAGCAGTTTAGCAGGGGAGTGGGAGACCCAGTACTTC.

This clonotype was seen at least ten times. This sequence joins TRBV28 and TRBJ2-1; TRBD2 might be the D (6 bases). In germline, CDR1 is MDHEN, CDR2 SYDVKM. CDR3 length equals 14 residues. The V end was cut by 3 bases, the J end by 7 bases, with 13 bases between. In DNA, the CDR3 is TGTGCCAGCAGTTTCCACGGGACTTTGAATGAGCAGTTCTTC. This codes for CASSFHGTLNEQFF.

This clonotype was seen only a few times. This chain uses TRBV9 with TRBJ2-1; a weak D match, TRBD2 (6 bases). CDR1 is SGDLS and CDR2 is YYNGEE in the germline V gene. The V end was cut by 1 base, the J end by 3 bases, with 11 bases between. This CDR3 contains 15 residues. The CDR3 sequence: CASSVLGGNYNEQFF. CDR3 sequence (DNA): TGTGCCAGCAGCGTACTAGGAGGGAACTACAATGAGCAGTTCTTC.

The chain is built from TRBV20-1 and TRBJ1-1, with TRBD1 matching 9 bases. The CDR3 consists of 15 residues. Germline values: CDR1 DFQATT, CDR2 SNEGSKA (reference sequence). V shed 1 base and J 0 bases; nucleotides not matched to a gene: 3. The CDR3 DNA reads TGCAGTGCTAGAGCGGGGACAGGGCTGAACACTGAAGCTTTCTTT. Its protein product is CSARAGTGLNTEAFF.

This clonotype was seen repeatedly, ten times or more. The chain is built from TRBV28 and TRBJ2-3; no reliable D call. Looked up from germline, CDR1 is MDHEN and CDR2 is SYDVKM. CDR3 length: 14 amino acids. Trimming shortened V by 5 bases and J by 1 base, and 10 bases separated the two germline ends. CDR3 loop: CASSRQAGTDTQYF. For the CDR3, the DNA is TGTGCCAGCAGTCGCCAGGCCGGCACAGATACGCAGTATTTT.

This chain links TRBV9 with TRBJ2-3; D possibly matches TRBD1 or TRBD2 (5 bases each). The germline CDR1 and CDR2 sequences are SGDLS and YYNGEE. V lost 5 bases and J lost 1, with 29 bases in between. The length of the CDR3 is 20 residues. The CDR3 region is CASSEVRLWGFEGRTDTQYF. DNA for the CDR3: TGTGCCAGCAGTGAAGTCCGACTCTGGGGGTTCGAGGGCCGCACAGATACGCAGTATTTT.

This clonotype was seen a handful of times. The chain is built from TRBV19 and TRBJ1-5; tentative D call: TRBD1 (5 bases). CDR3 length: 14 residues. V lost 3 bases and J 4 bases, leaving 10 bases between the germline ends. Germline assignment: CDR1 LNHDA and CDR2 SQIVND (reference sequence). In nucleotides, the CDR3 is TGTGCCAGTAGTATGGGACGGGCAAATCAGCCCCAGCATTTT. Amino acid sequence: CASSMGRANQPQHF.

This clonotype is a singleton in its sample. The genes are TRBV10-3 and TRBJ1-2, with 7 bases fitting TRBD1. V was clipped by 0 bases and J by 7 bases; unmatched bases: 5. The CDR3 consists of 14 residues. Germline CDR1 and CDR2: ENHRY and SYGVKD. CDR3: CAISESTGPGGYTF. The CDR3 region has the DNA TGTGCCATCAGTGAGTCGACAGGGCCCGGTGGCTACACCTTC.

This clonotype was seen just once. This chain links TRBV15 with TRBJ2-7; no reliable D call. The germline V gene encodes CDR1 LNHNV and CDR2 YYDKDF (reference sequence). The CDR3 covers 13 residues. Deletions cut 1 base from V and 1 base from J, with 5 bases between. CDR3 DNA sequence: TGTGCCACCAGCAGAGGACGGTCCTACGAGCAGTACTTC. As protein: CATSRGRSYEQYF.

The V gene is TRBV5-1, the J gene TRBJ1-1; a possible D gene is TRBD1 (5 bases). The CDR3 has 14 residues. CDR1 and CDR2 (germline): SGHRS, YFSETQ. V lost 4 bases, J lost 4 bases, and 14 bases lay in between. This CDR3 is CASSGGLVSTEAFF. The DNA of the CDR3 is TGCGCCAGCAGCGGGGGACTAGTAAGCACTGAAGCTTTCTTT.

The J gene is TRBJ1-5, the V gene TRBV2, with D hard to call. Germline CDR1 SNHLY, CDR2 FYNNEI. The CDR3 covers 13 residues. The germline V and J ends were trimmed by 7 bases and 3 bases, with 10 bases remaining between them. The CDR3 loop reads CASMNTNNQPQHF. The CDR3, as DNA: TGTGCCAGCATGAACACTAACAATCAGCCCCAGCATTTT.

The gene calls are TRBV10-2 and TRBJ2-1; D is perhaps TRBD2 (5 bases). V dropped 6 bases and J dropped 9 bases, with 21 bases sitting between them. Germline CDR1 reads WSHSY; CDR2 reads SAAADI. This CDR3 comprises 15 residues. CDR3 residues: CASRETRRESGEQFF. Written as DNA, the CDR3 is TGCGCCAGCAGGGAAACTAGGAGAGAAAGCGGTGAGCAGTTCTTC.

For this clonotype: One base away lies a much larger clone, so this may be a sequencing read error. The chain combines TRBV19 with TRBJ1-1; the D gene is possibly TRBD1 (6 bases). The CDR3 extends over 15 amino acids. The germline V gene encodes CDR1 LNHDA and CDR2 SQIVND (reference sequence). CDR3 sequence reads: CTSSIGGRENTEAFF. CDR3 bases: TGTACCAGTAGTATAGGGGGACGGGAGAACACTGAAGCTTTCTTT.

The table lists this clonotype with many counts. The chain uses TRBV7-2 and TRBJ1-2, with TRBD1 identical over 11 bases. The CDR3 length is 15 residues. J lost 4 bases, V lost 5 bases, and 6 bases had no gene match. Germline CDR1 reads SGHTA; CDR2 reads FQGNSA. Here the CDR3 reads CASSKGQGVFYGYTF. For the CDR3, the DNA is TGTGCCAGCAGCAAGGGACAGGGGGTATTCTATGGCTACACCTTC.

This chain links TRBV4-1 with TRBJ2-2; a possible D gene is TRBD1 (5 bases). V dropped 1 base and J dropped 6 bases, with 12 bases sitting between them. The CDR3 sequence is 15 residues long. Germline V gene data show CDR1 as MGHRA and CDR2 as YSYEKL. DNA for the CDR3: TGCGCCAGCAGCCAAGTGGCAGGGTGGGCCGGGGAGCTGTTTTTT. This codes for CASSQVAGWAGELFF.